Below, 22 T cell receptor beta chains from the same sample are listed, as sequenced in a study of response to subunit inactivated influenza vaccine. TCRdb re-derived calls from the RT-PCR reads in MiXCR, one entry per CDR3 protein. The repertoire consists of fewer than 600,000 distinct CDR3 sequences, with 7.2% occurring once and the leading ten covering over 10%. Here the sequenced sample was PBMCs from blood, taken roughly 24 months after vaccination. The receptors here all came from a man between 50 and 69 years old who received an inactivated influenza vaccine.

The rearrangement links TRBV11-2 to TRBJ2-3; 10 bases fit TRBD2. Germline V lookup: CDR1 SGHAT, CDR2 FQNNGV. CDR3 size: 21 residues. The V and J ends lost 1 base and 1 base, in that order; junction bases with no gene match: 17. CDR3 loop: CASSLVFRRASGSEGTDTQYF. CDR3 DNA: TGTGCCAGCAGCTTAGTTTTCAGGCGGGCTAGCGGGAGCGAGGGCACAGATACGCAGTATTTT. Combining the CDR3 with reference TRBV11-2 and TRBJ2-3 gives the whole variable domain EAGVAQSPRYKIIEKRQSVAFWCNPISGHATLYWYQQILGQGPKLLIQFQNNGVVDDSQLPKDRFSAERLKGVDSTLKIQPAKLEDSAVYLCASSLVFRRASGSEGTDTQYFGPGTRLTVL.

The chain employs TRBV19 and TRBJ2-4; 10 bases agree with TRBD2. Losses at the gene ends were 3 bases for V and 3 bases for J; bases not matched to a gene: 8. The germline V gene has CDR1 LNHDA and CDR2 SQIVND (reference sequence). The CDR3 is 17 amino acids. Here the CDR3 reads CASSIQSGRAIKNIQYF. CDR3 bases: TGTGCCAGTAGTATTCAAAGCGGGAGGGCCATCAAAAACATTCAGTACTTC.

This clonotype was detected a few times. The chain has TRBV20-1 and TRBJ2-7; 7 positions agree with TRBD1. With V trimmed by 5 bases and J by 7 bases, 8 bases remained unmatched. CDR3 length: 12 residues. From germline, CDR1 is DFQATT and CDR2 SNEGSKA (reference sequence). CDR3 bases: TGCAGTGCTGGGCGACAGGGTGGGGAGCAGTACTTC. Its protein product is CSAGRQGGEQYF.

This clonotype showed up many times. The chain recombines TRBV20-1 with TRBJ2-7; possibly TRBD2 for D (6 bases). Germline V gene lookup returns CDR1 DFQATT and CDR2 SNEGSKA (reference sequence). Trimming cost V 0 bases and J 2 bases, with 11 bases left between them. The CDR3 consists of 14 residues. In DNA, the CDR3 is TGCAGTGCTAGAGAGGTGCCGGGGGCCTACGAGCAGTACTTC. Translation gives CSAREVPGAYEQYF.

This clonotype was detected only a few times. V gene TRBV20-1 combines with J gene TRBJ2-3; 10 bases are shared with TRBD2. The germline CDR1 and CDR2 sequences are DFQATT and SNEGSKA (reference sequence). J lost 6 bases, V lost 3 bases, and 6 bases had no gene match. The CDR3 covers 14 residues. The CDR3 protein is CSASLAGVADTQYF. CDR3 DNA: TGCAGTGCTAGCCTAGCGGGGGTCGCGGATACGCAGTATTTT.

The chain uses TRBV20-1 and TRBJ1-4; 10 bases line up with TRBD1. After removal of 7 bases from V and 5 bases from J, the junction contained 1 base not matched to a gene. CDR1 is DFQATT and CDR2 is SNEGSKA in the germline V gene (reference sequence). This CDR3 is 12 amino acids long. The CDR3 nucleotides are TGCAGTGGACAGGGGGCGAATGAAAAACTGTTTTTT. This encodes CSGQGANEKLFF.

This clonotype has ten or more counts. CDR3 DNA sequence: TGTGCCAGTGGGCCTGAAGCTTTCTTT. Translating gives CASGPEAFF. The chain couples TRBV7-9 to TRBJ1-1; D not certain. Germline loops: CDR1 SEHNR, CDR2 FQNEAQ (reference sequence). CDR3 size: 9 residues. V lost 9 bases to trimming and J lost 6 bases, with 5 bases between them.

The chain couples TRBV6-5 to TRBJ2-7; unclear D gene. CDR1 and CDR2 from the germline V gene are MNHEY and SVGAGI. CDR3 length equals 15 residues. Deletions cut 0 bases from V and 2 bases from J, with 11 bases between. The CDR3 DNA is TGTGCCAGCAGTTACTCGACCATGGATGCCTACGAGCAGTACTTC. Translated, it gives CASSYSTMDAYEQYF.

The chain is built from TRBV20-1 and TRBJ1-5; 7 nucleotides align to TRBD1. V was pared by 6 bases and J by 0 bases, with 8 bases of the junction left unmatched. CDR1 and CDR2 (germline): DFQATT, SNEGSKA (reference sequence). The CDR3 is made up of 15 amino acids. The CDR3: CSARYRGLSNQPQHF. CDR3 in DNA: TGCAGTGCCCGATACAGGGGTCTTAGCAATCAGCCCCAGCATTTT.

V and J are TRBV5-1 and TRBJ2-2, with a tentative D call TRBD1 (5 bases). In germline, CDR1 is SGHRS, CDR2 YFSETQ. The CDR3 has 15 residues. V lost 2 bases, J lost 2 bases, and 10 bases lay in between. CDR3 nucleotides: TGCGCCAGCAGCTTCCAGGGTGTCAACACCGGGGAGCTGTTTTTT. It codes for CASSFQGVNTGELFF.

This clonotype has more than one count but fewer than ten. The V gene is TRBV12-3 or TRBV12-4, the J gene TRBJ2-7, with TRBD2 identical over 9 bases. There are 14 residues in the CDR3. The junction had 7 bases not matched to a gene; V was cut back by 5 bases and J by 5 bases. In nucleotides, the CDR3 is TGTGCCAGCAGTCTTAGCGGGAGAGGGGACGAGCAGTACTTC. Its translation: CASSLSGRGDEQYF.

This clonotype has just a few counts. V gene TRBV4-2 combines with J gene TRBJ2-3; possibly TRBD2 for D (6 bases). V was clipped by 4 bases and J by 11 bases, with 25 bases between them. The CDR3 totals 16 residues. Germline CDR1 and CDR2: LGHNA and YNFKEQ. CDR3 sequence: CASSPEGPGTLNVQYF. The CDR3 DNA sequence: TGTGCCAGCAGCCCCGAAGGACCCGGGACTTTGAACGTGCAGTATTTT.

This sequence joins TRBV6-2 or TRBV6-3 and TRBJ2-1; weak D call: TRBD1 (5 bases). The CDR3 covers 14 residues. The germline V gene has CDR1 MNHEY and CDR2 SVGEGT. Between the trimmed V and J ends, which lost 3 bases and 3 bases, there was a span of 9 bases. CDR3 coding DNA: TGTGCCAGCAGTTATAGGCAGGGCTACAATGAGCAGTTCTTC. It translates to CASSYRQGYNEQFF.

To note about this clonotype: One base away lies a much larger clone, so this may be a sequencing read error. The CDR3 protein is CASSPGILGEQYF. The CDR3 DNA reads TGTGCCAGCAGCCCTGGGATCTTAGGCGAGCAGTACTTC. The gene calls are TRBV6-1 and TRBJ2-7; D is unresolved. V lost 6 bases, J lost 6 bases, and 15 bases lay in between. Germline V CDR1 and CDR2: MNHNS, SASEGT. The length of the CDR3 is 13 residues.

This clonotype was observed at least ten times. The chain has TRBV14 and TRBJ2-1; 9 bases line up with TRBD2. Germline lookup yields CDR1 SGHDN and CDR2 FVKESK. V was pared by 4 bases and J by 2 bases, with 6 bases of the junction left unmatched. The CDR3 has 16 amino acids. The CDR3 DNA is TGTGCCAGCAGCCGAATGACTAGCGGAGCCTACAATGAGCAGTTCTTC. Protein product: CASSRMTSGAYNEQFF.

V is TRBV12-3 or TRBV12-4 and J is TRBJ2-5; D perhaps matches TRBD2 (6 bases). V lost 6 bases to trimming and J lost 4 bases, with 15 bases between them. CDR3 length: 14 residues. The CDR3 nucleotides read TGTGCCAGCAGCCTGGAGGGAGTGGGAGAGACCCAGTACTTC. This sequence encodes CASSLEGVGETQYF.

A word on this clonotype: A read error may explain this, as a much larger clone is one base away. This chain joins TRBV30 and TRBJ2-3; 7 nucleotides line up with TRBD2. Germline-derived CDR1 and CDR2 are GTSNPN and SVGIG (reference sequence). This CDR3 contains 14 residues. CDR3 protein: CPWSTSAAVDTQYF. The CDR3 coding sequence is TGTCCCTGGAGCACTAGCGCAGCAGTGGATACGCAGTATTTT.

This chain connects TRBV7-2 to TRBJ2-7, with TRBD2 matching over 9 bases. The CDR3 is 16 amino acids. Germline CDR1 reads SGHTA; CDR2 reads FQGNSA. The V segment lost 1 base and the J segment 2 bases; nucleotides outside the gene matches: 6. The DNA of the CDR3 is TGTGCCAGCAGCTTAGTAGGCGGGGGGGCGACCTACGAGCAGTACTTC. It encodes CASSLVGGGATYEQYF. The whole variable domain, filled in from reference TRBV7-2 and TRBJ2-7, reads GAGVSQSPSNKVTEKGKDVELRCDPISGHTALYWYRQSLGQGLEFLIYFQGNSAPDKSGLPSDRFSAERTGGSVSTLTIQRTQQEDSAVYLCASSLVGGGATYEQYFGPGTRLTVT.

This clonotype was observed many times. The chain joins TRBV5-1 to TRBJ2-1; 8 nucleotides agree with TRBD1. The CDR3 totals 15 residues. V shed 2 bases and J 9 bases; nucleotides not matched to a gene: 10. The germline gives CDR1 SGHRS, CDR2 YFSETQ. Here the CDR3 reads CASSLRQGKGVEQFF. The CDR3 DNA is TGCGCCAGCAGCTTAAGACAGGGGAAAGGGGTTGAGCAGTTCTTC.

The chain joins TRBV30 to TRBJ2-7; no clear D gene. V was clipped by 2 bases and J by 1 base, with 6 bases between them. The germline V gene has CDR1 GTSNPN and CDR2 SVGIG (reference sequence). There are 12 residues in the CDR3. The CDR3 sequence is CAWSWDSYEQYF. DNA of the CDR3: TGTGCCTGGAGTTGGGATTCCTACGAGCAGTACTTC.

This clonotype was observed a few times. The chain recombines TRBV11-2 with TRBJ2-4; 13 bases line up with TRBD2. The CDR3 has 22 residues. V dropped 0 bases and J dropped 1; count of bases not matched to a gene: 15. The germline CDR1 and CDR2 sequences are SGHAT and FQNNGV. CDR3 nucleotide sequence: TGTGCCAGCAGCTTAGATCTGGTGCCAACTAGCGGGAGGGCCTCGGCCAAAAACATTCAGTACTTC. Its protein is CASSLDLVPTSGRASAKNIQYF.

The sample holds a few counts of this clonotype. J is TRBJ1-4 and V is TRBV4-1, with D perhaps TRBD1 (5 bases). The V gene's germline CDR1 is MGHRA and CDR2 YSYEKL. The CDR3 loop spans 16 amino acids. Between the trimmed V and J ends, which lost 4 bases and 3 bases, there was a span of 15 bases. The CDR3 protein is CASSPGGREANEKLFF. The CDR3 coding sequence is TGCGCCAGCAGCCCTGGGGGAAGGGAAGCTAATGAAAAACTGTTTTTT.